This entry features one T cell receptor beta chain sequence. Its antigen is not known. The data were taken from a study of T cells in Graves' hyperthyroidism and ophthalmopathy. Study-wide results and limits: Also found in blood were most expanded thyroid clonotypes above 0.001. By a 13 V-J model, ophthalmopathy was set apart from stable hyperthyroidism. The model identified upcoming ophthalmopathy a median 6.5 months ahead of onset.

The germline gives CDR1 SQVTM, CDR2 ANQGSEA. CDR3 length: 8 residues. V gave up 8 bases and J gave up 9 bases, with 7 bases separating them. Criteria for exclusion of patients were uncontrolled infection, other autoimmune disease, pregnancy or lactation. Amplification of TCR beta CDR3 regions used RNA as the template. The HTBI primer set drove a first-round RT-PCR of the TCR CDR3. TCRdb itself ran the multiplex PCR reads through MiXCR, one entry per CDR3 protein. The sample contains approximately 590,000 distinct CDR3 sequences, 46% of which appear only once. This receptor was identified in a woman aged 18-29 years with Graves' hyperthyroidism. The chain couples TRBV29-1 to TRBJ2-5; D possibly uses TRBD1 or TRBD2 (6 bases each). Sequenced material: peripheral blood or thyroid tissue (not recorded which). CDR3 coding DNA: TGCAGCAGGGGGGCCCAGTACTTC. Translated: CSRGAQYF.